A single sample is the source of the 28 T cell receptor beta chains below, sequenced in a study of Ad26.COV2.S vaccination and SARS-CoV-2 variants. Sequencing used immunoSEQ multiplex PCR; TCRdb keeps in-frame clones, though not all of them. The table shows about 250,000 clones, with more than 75% occurring only once. As to treatment: 15 to 20 received Ad26.COV2.S at low or high dose, single or two shots; 5 received placebo; per-sample allocation not given. Samples were taken on day 63 after the first vaccine or placebo injection. The sequencing used peripheral blood, collected in a trial of Ad26.COV2.S vaccine versus placebo. These receptors all stem from a person between 18 and 60 years old who received the Ad26.COV2.S COVID-19 vaccine or a placebo.

This rearrangement joins TRBV11-2 to TRBJ2-2; D gene ambiguous. Germline CDR1 SGHAT, CDR2 FQNNGV. The CDR3 is 15 amino acids. The V end was cut by 4 bases, the J end by 0 bases, with 9 bases between. CDR3 residues: CASSWAGPNTGELFF. As DNA, the CDR3 is TGTGCCAGCAGCTGGGCAGGACCGAACACCGGGGAGCTGTTTTTT. Supplemented by reference TRBV11-2 and TRBJ2-2, the full variable domain reads EAGVAQSPRYKIIEKRQSVAFWCNPISGHATLYWYQQILGQGPKLLIQFQNNGVVDDSQLPKDRFSAERLKGVDSTLKIQPAKLEDSAVYLCASSWAGPNTGELFFGEGSRLTVL.

The chain links TRBV12-5 to TRBJ2-7; 7 nucleotides agree with TRBD2. Germline assignment: CDR1 LGHNT and CDR2 FRNRAP. V dropped 6 bases and J dropped 6; count of bases not matched to a gene: 2. The CDR3 contains 11 residues. The CDR3 DNA follows: TGTGCTAGTGGCCCGGGAGGCGAGCAGTACTTC. Protein: CASGPGGEQYF.

This clone was counted between two and nine times. The V gene is TRBV18, the J gene TRBJ1-1; the D is unclear. CDR3 length equals 17 residues. V was cut by 2 bases and J by 1 base, with 17 bases left in between. Germline lookup yields CDR1 KGHSH and CDR2 LQKENI. The CDR3 loop is CASSPIAPGVTNTEAFF. DNA for the CDR3: TGTGCCAGCTCACCAATCGCCCCGGGAGTTACGAACACTGAAGCTTTCTTT.

In its sample, this clone was seen a few times. The V call is TRBV5-8, the J call TRBJ2-7; D ambiguous. Germline V CDR1 and CDR2: SGHTS, YDEGEE. Deletions cut 4 bases from V and 2 bases from J, with 19 bases between. The CDR3 spans 16 residues. This chain's CDR3 is CASSPPVSVLTYEQYF. CDR3 sequence (DNA): TGTGCCAGCAGCCCTCCAGTGTCGGTACTGACCTACGAGCAGTACTTC.

V usage is TRBV6-4 and J usage is TRBJ2-1; 11 bases are shared with TRBD2. The germline V gene encodes CDR1 MRHNA and CDR2 SNTAGT. The J segment lost 6 bases and the V segment lost 6 bases, leaving 7 bases of the junction unmatched. This CDR3 is built from 15 residues. For the CDR3, the DNA is TGTGCCAGCAGAGATACTAGCGGGAGAACCAATGAGCAGTTCTTC. It is translated as CASRDTSGRTNEQFF.

The V call is TRBV7-2, the J call TRBJ1-5; D gene unclear. Trimming took 3 bases from V and 8 from J, leaving 11 bases between them. The germline gives CDR1 SGHTA, CDR2 FQGNSA. The length of the CDR3 is 13 residues. In nucleotides, the CDR3 is TGTGCCAGCAGCTTTACAGTAGACGAGCCCCAGCATTTT. The encoded protein is CASSFTVDEPQHF.

J is TRBJ2-5 and V is TRBV7-2; D is possibly TRBD2 (6 bases). CDR3 length: 15 amino acids. V was cut by 1 base and J by 4 bases, with 13 bases left in between. Germline loops: CDR1 SGHTA, CDR2 FQGNSA. The CDR3 bases are TGTGCCAGCAGCTTAGTCGGGGGAAGGGGAGAGACCCAGTACTTC. This sequence encodes CASSLVGGRGETQYF.

The chain links TRBV18 to TRBJ1-5; D might be TRBD1 (5 bases). The V end was cut by 3 bases, the J end by 3 bases, with 12 bases between. This CDR3 spans 15 amino acids. CDR1 and CDR2 from the germline V gene are KGHSH and LQKENI. DNA of the CDR3: TGTGCCAGCTCACCGACAGCGAACCTCAATCAGCCCCAGCATTTT. This gives the protein CASSPTANLNQPQHF.

The rearrangement uses TRBV28 and TRBJ2-7, with 8 bases that match TRBD1. J lost 3 bases, V lost 4 bases, and 8 bases had no gene match. Germline V gene sequence: CDR1 MDHEN, CDR2 SYDVKM. The length of the CDR3 is 15 residues. As DNA, the CDR3 is TGTGCCAGCAGTTCAGGTCAGGGGGCAAACTACGAGCAGTACTTC. Protein: CASSSGQGANYEQYF.

The chain uses TRBV7-2 and TRBJ1-6; D remains ambiguous. Trimming stripped 5 bases from V and 0 bases from J, with 14 bases between. CDR1 and CDR2 from the germline V gene are SGHTA and FQGNSA. CDR3 length equals 17 residues. The CDR3 here is CASSPHQQSSYNSPLHF. The DNA of the CDR3 is TGTGCCAGCAGCCCGCATCAACAGAGCTCCTATAATTCACCCCTCCACTTT.

Here the CDR3 DNA reads TGTGCCAGCAGTTTAGAGGGCGGGAGAAATCAGCCCCAGCATTTT. This gives the protein CASSLEGGRNQPQHF. The gene calls are TRBV27 and TRBJ1-5; D unclear. The CDR3 totals 15 residues. The V end was cut by 2 bases, the J end by 4 bases, with 12 bases between. Per the germline V gene, CDR1 is MNHEY and CDR2 is SMNVEV (reference sequence).

The chain is built from TRBV28 and TRBJ2-7; D is possibly TRBD1 (6 bases). The germline V gene encodes CDR1 MDHEN and CDR2 SYDVKM. V was cut by 8 bases and J by 3 bases, with 14 bases left in between. This CDR3 is 13 amino acids long. CDR3 loop: CASRDTTFYEQYF. The DNA for the CDR3 is TGTGCCAGCCGGGACACAACTTTCTACGAGCAGTACTTC.

The V gene is TRBV7-2, the J gene TRBJ2-7, with 9 bases aligning to TRBD1. The J segment lost 4 bases and the V segment lost 5 bases, leaving 18 bases of the junction unmatched. The germline gives CDR1 SGHTA, CDR2 FQGNSA. The CDR3 length is 18 residues. The CDR3 sequence is CASSRGGGPGQGRYEQYF. The CDR3 DNA reads as TGTGCCAGCAGCCGGGGAGGGGGTCCGGGACAGGGTCGGTACGAGCAGTACTTC.

The rearrangement links TRBV6-6 to TRBJ1-2, with TRBD1 matching over 8 bases. Unmatched junction bases numbered 4, after V lost 6 bases and J lost 1 base. The CDR3 has 14 residues. CDR1 and CDR2 from the germline V gene are MNHNY and SVGAGI (reference sequence). This chain's CDR3 is CASSGQGINYGYTF. CDR3 DNA: TGTGCCAGCAGCGGACAGGGAATTAACTATGGCTACACCTTC.

The rearrangement uses TRBV2 and TRBJ1-1; 8 positions agree with TRBD1. This CDR3 has 13 residues. The germline V gene encodes CDR1 SNHLY and CDR2 FYNNEI. V was pared by 8 bases and J by 5 bases, with 7 bases of the junction left unmatched. CDR3 amino acids: CASSDRVGTEAFF. Written as DNA, the CDR3 is TGTGCCAGCTCGGACAGGGTTGGTACTGAAGCTTTCTTT.

The chain carries TRBV27 and TRBJ2-3; TRBD2 agrees at 9 bases. The CDR3 consists of 15 residues. The junction had 4 bases not matched to a gene; V was cut back by 5 bases and J by 1 base. CDR1 is MNHEY and CDR2 is SMNVEV in the germline V gene (reference sequence). DNA of the CDR3: TGTGCCAGCAGTGGGACTAGCTTAGGCACAGATACGCAGTATTTT. Residues: CASSGTSLGTDTQYF.

The chain uses TRBV9 and TRBJ1-4; 8 bases are shared with TRBD1. Trimming at V came to 0 bases and at J to 8 bases, leaving 6 bases not matched to a gene. The CDR3 is 15 amino acids. Germline V gives CDR1 SGDLS, CDR2 YYNGEE. The CDR3 is CASSVDGQGGEKLFF. In DNA form, the CDR3 reads TGTGCCAGCAGCGTAGATGGACAGGGTGGCGAAAAACTGTTTTTT.

V and J are TRBV19 and TRBJ2-2; D is perhaps TRBD1 (5 bases). Per germline, CDR1 LNHDA and CDR2 SQIVND (reference sequence). Trimming removed 9 bases from V and 0 bases from J, with 11 bases in between. The CDR3 extends over 14 amino acids. The CDR3 DNA sequence: TGTGCCAGCTCTCAGGGTTCGAACACCGGGGAGCTGTTTTTT. It codes for CASSQGSNTGELFF.

The chain carries TRBV5-4 and TRBJ2-3, with D unclear. The CDR3 sequence is 15 residues long. Deletions cut 3 bases from V and 1 base from J, with 12 bases between. Germline V gene lookup returns CDR1 SGHNT and CDR2 YYREEE (reference sequence). The CDR3 loop reads CASSSPGLGTDTQYF. The CDR3 DNA reads TGTGCCAGCAGCTCCCCGGGTCTAGGCACAGATACGCAGTATTTT.

This clone is a singleton in its sample. The chain is built from TRBV7-2 and TRBJ1-3; no clear D. The CDR3 sequence is 14 residues long. V gave up 2 bases and J gave up 4 bases, with 9 bases separating them. Germline values: CDR1 SGHTA, CDR2 FQGNSA. CDR3 in amino acids: CASSLFGNGNTIYF. The CDR3 nucleotides read TGTGCCAGCAGCTTATTTGGGAACGGAAACACCATATATTTT.

The rearrangement uses TRBV6-2 or TRBV6-3 and TRBJ2-3, with 12 bases aligning to TRBD2. CDR3 length: 18 amino acids. The germline gives CDR1 MNHEY, CDR2 SVGEGT. Trimming removed 4 bases from V and 5 bases from J; junction bases left unmatched: 13. Here the CDR3 reads CASSWVRASGGAGDTQYF. CDR3 coding DNA: TGTGCCAGCAGTTGGGTAAGGGCTAGCGGGGGGGCCGGAGATACGCAGTATTTT.

The genes are TRBV7-6 and TRBJ2-7, with 8 bases lining up with TRBD2. CDR3 length: 14 residues. V dropped 4 bases and J dropped 2; count of bases not matched to a gene: 4. Germline CDR1 reads SGHVS; CDR2 reads FNYEAQ. The CDR3 bases are TGTGCCAGCAGCTATAGCGGGGCTCCCTACGAGCAGTACTTC. Amino acid sequence: CASSYSGAPYEQYF.

The gene calls are TRBV5-1 and TRBJ2-2, with a weak D call TRBD1 (6 bases). The CDR3 totals 16 residues. Germline V gene lookup returns CDR1 SGHRS and CDR2 YFSETQ. Trimming pared 5 bases from V and 7 bases from J, leaving 21 bases between. The CDR3 DNA is TGCGCCAGCAGACAATCGGTAACAGGGTCCATCGGGGAGCTGTTTTTT. It yields the protein CASRQSVTGSIGELFF.

This clone was observed a handful of times. V and J are TRBV28 and TRBJ2-7; 9 positions agree with TRBD1. V trimming: 3 bases; J trimming: 4 bases; junction bases outside the gene matches: 7. Looked up from germline, CDR1 is MDHEN and CDR2 is SYDVKM. The CDR3 is 15 residues long. Here the CDR3 DNA reads TGTGCCAGCAGTTTGTCCGGGACAGGGATTTACGAGCAGTACTTC. Protein: CASSLSGTGIYEQYF.

The rearrangement links TRBV7-2 to TRBJ1-5; D remains unclear. This CDR3 region has 15 residues. The germline V and J ends were trimmed by 7 bases and 2 bases, with 15 bases remaining between them. Looked up from germline, CDR1 is SGHTA and CDR2 is FQGNSA. The CDR3 DNA follows: TGTGCCAGCACCTCTCAGGTATACGGCAATCAGCCCCAGCATTTT. Residues: CASTSQVYGNQPQHF.

J is TRBJ1-5 and V is TRBV4-1; D gene uncertain. This CDR3 is 15 amino acids long. CDR1 and CDR2 (germline): MGHRA, YSYEKL. Trimming pared 0 bases from V and 3 bases from J, leaving 9 bases between. The CDR3 sequence: CASSQDGEINQPQHF. The CDR3 DNA reads TGCGCCAGCAGCCAAGATGGTGAGATCAATCAGCCCCAGCATTTT.

The rearrangement joins TRBV10-2 to TRBJ1-1; 7 positions match TRBD1. This CDR3 spans 14 amino acids. The germline V gene has CDR1 WSHSY and CDR2 SAAADI. Trimming took 3 bases from V and 2 from J; bases not matched to a gene: 3. The CDR3 is CASSESGGNTEAFF. The CDR3 DNA is TGCGCCAGCAGTGAATCAGGGGGAAACACTGAAGCTTTCTTT.

The chain uses TRBV29-1 and TRBJ2-1; 10 bases match TRBD2. Germline V gives CDR1 SQVTM, CDR2 ANQGSEA. J was trimmed by 3 bases and V by 4 bases; bases with no gene match: 3. The CDR3 is made up of 14 amino acids. The CDR3 protein is CSVASGSNYNEQFF. The CDR3 region has the DNA TGCAGCGTTGCTAGCGGGAGCAACTACAATGAGCAGTTCTTC.